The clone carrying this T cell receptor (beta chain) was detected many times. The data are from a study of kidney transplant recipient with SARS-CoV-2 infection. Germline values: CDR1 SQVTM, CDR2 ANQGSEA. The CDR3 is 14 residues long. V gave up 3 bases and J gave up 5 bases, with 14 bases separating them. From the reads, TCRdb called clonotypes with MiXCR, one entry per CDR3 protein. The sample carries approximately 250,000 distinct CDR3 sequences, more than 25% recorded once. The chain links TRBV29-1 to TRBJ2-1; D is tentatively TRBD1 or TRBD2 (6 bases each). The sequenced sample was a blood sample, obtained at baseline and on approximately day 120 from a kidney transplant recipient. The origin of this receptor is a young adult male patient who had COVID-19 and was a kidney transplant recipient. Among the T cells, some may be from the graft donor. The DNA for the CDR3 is TGCAGCGTTGACCCAGGGGAGGCAGACAATGAGCAGTTCTTC. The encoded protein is CSVDPGEADNEQFF.